One sample yielded the 10 T cell receptor beta chains listed below, sequenced in a study of blood T cell repertoires in COVID-19. The table came from immunoSEQ multiplex PCR; TCRdb's copy has only in-frame clones and leaves some out. The table has about 500,000 clones, less than 90% seen once. Sequenced input: peripheral blood. Every receptor here comes from a woman aged 45-59 years with COVID-19, enrolled during active disease.

V and J are TRBV5-1 and TRBJ2-1; TRBD1 is a possible D gene (6 bases). With 5 bases removed from V and 3 bases from J, the gap between germline ends came to 15 bases. Germline V CDR1 and CDR2: SGHRS, YFSETQ. CDR3 length: 15 amino acids. CDR3 DNA sequence: TGCGCCAGCAGACCCGGACAGAACTACTACAATGAGCAGTTCTTC. Translating it yields CASRPGQNYYNEQFF.

The chain has TRBV3-1 (or the pseudogene TRBV3-2) and TRBJ1-2; TRBD1 aligns across 8 bases. The CDR3 is 15 residues long. Germline V gene lookup returns CDR1 LGHDT and CDR2 YNNKEL (reference sequence). J was trimmed by 5 bases and V by 3 bases; bases with no gene match: 8. The CDR3 loop reads CASSQRQTGGYGYTF. CDR3 sequence (DNA): TGTGCCAGCAGCCAGCGGCAAACAGGGGGTTATGGCTACACCTTC.

V usage is TRBV21-1 and J usage is TRBJ2-1; no check of the table's D call, TRBD1, against the DNA was made. TRBV21-1 is a pseudogene segment. The CDR3 length is 18 residues. The CDR3 bases are TGTGCCAGCAGCTGGAAGTGTGGGACACCCAGCTCCTACAATGAGCAGTTCTTC. Translating it yields CASSWKCGTPSSYNEQFF.

A few counts support this clone. This chain connects TRBV18 to TRBJ1-5, with TRBD1 identical over 8 bases. Germline V lookup: CDR1 KGHSH, CDR2 LQKENI. V shed 6 bases and J 4 bases; nucleotides not matched to a gene: 11. This CDR3 has 16 amino acids. DNA for the CDR3: TGTGCCAGCTCGGAACAGGGGGGAGAGGGAAATCAGCCCCAGCATTTT. It is translated as CASSEQGGEGNQPQHF. The full variable domain, in which reference TRBV18 and TRBJ1-5 provide the parts outside the CDR3, is NAGVMQNPRHLVRRRGQEARLRCSPMKGHSHVYWYRQLPEEGLKFMVYLQKENIIDESGMPKERFSAEFPKEGPSILRIQQVVRGDSAAYFCASSEQGGEGNQPQHFGDGTRLSIL.

This chain joins TRBV19 and TRBJ1-6; tentative D call: TRBD1 (5 bases). This CDR3 comprises 14 residues. Germline loops: CDR1 LNHDA, CDR2 SQIVND (reference sequence). V lost 4 bases and J 11 bases, leaving 15 bases between the germline ends. The CDR3 DNA sequence: TGTGCCAGTAGTACCCGGGGAGGGGAGACACCCCTCCACTTT. Protein sequence: CASSTRGGETPLHF.

The chain has TRBV5-8 and TRBJ1-6; weak D call: TRBD1 (6 bases). Trimming cost V 6 bases and J 12 bases, with 16 bases left between them. The CDR3 consists of 13 residues. Germline values: CDR1 SGHTS, CDR2 YDEGEE. CDR3 nucleotide sequence: TGTGCCAGCACCCCGGCGGGAGGGGGACCCCTCCACTTT. Its translation: CASTPAGGGPLHF.

V is TRBV28 and J is TRBJ2-1, with TRBD2 matching over 9 bases. Germline trimming cut 7 bases from V and 8 bases from J; bases unmatched to any gene: 15. Germline CDR1 MDHEN, CDR2 SYDVKM. The CDR3 runs to 16 residues. Here the CDR3 reads CASTTGLAGRLDEQFF. The CDR3, as DNA: TGTGCCAGCACGACGGGGCTAGCGGGGAGGTTGGATGAGCAGTTCTTC. Filled out from reference TRBV28 and TRBJ2-1, the complete variable domain reads DVKVTQSSRYLVKRTGEKVFLECVQDMDHENMFWYRQDPGLGLRLIYFSYDVKMKEKGDIPEGYSVSREKKERFSLILESASTNQTSMYLCASTTGLAGRLDEQFFGPGTRLTVL.

This sequence joins TRBV19 and TRBJ2-5, with D tentatively TRBD2 (5 bases). The length of the CDR3 is 15 residues. V lost 4 bases and J lost 5, with 17 bases in between. Germline lookup yields CDR1 LNHDA and CDR2 SQIVND (reference sequence). The CDR3 reads CASSTRFSSTETQYF. CDR3 DNA sequence: TGTGCCAGTAGTACCCGCTTCTCTAGCACCGAGACCCAGTACTTC.

The chain recombines TRBV9 with TRBJ2-1, with 13 bases identical to TRBD2. The CDR3 length is 15 residues. Germline V gene data show CDR1 as SGDLS and CDR2 as YYNGEE. Trimming cost V 4 bases and J 10 bases; bases outside gene matches: 8. CDR3 nucleotide sequence: TGTGCCAGCAGCCCAACTAGCGGGGGGGCCGAGGAGCAGTTCTTC. It codes for CASSPTSGGAEEQFF. Complete variable domain (other parts from reference TRBV9 and TRBJ2-1): DSGVTQTPKHLITATGQRVTLRCSPRSGDLSVYWYQQSLDQGLQFLIQYYNGEERAKGNILERFSAQQFPDLHSELNLSSLELGDSALYFCASSPTSGGAEEQFFGPGTRLTVL.

The sample holds one count of this clone. The chain carries TRBV11-3 and TRBJ2-1, with a possible D match to TRBD1 (7 bases). The CDR3 is made up of 14 amino acids. Germline CDR1 and CDR2: SGHNT and YENEEA. V shed 5 bases and J shed 8 bases, with 16 bases lying between them. The chain's CDR3 is CASSLEGAGDEQFF. The CDR3 nucleotides are TGTGCCAGCAGCCTGGAGGGGGCTGGCGATGAGCAGTTCTTC.